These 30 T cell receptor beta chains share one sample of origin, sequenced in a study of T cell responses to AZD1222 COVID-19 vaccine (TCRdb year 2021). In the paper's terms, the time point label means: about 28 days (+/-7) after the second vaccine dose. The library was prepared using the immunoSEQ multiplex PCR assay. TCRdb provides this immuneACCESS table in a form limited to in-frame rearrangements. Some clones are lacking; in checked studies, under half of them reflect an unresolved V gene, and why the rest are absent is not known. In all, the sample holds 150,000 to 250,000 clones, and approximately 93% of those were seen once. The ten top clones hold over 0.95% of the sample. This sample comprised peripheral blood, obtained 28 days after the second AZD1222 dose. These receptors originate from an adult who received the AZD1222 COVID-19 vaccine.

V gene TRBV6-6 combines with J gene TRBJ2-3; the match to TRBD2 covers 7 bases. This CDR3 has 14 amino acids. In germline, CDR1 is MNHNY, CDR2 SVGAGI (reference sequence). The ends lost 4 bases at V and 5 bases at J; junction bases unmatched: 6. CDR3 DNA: TGTGCCAGCAGTTCCCGGGGGGAGGAAGATACGCAGTATTTT. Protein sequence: CASSSRGEEDTQYF.

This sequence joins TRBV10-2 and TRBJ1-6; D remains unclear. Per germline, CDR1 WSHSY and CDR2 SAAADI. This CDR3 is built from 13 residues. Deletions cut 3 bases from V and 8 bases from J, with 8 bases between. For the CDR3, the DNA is TGCGCCAGCAGTGACGGCACCTATTCACCCCTCCACTTT. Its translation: CASSDGTYSPLHF.

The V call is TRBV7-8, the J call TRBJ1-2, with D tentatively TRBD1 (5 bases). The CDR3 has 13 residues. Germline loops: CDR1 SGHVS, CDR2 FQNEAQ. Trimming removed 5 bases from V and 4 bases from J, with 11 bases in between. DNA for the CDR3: TGTGCCAGCAGCACCGACAGCCTCTATGGCTACACCTTC. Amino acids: CASSTDSLYGYTF. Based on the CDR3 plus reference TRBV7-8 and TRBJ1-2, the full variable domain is GAGVSQSPRYKVAKRGQDVALRCDPISGHVSLFWYQQALGQGPEFLTYFQNEAQLDKSGLPSDRFFAERPEGSVSTLKIQRTQQEDSAVYLCASSTDSLYGYTFGSGTRLTVV.

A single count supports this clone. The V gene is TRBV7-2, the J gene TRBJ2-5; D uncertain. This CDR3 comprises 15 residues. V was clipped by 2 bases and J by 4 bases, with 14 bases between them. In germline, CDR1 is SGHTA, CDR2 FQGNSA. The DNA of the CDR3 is TGTGCCAGCAGCTTATTAGGCATCCAATTAGAGACCCAGTACTTC. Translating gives CASSLLGIQLETQYF.

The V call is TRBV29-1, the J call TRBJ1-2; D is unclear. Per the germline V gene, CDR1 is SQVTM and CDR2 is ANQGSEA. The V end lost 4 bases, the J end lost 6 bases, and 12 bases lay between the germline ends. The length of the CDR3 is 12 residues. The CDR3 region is CSVVVPGNGYTF. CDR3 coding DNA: TGCAGCGTTGTTGTCCCGGGAAATGGCTACACCTTC.

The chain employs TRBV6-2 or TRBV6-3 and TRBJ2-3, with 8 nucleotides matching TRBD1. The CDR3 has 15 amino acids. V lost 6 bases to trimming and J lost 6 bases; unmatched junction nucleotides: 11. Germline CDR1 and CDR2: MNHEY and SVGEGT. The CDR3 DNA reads TGTGCCAGCAGCAGGGGGCTCGGGCCCTCCGATACGCAGTATTTT. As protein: CASSRGLGPSDTQYF.

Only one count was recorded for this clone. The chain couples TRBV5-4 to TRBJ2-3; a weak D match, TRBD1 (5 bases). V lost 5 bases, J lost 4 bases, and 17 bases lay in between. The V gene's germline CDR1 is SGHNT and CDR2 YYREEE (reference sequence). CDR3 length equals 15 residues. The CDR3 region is CASRLPTAISDTQYF. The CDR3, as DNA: TGTGCCAGCAGGTTACCGACAGCCATTTCAGATACGCAGTATTTT.

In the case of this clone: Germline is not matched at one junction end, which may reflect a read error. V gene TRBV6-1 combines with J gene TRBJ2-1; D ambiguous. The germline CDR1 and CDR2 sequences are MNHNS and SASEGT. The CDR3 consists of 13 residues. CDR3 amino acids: CTSSEGGYNEQFF. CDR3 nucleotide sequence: TGTACCAGCAGTGAAGGCGGCTACAATGAGCAGTTCTTC.

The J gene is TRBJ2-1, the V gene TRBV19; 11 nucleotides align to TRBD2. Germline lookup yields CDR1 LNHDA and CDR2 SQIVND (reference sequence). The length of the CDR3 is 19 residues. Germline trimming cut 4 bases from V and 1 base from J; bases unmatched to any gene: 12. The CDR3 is CASSTPRSGGAPSYNEQFF. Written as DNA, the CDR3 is TGTGCCAGTAGTACTCCCCGTAGCGGGGGGGCACCATCCTACAATGAGCAGTTCTTC.

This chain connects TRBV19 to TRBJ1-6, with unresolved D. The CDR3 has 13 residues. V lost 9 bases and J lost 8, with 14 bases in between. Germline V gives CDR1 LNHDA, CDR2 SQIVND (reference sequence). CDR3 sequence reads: CASQTLRDSPLHF. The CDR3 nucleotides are TGTGCCAGCCAGACTCTGAGGGATTCACCCCTCCACTTT.

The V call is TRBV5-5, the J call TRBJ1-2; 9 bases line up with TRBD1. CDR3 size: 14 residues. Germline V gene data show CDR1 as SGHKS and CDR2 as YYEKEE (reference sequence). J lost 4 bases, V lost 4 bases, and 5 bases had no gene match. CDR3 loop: CASSGTGFGYGYTF. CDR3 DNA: TGTGCCAGCAGCGGGACAGGGTTCGGCTATGGCTACACCTTC.

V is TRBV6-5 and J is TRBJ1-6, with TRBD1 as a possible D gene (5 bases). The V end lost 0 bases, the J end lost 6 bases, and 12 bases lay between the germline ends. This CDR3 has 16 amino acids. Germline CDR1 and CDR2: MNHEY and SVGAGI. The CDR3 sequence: CASSYSNQGLNSPLHF. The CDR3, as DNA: TGTGCCAGCAGTTACTCGAATCAGGGTCTTAATTCACCCCTCCACTTT.

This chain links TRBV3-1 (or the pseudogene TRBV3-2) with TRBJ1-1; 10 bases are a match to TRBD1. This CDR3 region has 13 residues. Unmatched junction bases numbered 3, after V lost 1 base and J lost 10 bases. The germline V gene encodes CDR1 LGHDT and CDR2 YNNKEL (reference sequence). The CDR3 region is CASSQGRDRGAFF. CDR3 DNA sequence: TGTGCCAGCAGCCAAGGAAGGGACAGGGGAGCTTTCTTT.

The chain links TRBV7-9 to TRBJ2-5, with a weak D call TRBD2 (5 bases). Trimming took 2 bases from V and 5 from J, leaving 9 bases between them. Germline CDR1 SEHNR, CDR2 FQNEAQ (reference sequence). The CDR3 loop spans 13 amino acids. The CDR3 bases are TGTGCCAGCAGCTTATTACCGGGGGAGACCCAGTACTTC. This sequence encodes CASSLLPGETQYF.

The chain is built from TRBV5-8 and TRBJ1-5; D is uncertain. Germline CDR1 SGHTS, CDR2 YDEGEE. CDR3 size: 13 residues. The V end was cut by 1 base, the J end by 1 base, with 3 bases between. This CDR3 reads CASSLWSNQPQHF. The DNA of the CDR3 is TGTGCCAGCAGCTTGTGGAGCAATCAGCCCCAGCATTTT. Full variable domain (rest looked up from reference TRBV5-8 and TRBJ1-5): EAGVTQSPTHLIKTRGQQATLRCSPISGHTSVYWYQQALGLGLQFLLWYDEGEERNRGNFPPRFSGRQFPNYSSELNVNALELEDSALYLCASSLWSNQPQHFGDGTRLSIL.

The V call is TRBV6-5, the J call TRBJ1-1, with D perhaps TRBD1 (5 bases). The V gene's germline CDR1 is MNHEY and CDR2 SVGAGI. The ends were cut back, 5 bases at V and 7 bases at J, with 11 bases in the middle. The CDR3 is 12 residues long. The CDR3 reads CASSRTGIEAFF. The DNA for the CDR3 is TGTGCCAGCAGTAGAACAGGAATTGAAGCTTTCTTT.

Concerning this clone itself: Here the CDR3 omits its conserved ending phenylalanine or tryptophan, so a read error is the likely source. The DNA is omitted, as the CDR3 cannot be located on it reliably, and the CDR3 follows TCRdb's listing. The chain's CDR3 is CASSLRTGLVSI. The rearrangement links TRBV3-1 (or the pseudogene TRBV3-2) to TRBJ1-2. Inclusive of both ends, the CDR3 amounts to 12 amino acids. Per germline, CDR1 LGHDT and CDR2 YNNKEL (reference sequence).

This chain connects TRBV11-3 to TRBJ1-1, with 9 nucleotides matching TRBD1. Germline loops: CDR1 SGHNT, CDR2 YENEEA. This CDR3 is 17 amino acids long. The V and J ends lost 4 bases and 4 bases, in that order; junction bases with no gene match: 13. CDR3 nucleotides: TGTGCCAGCAGCTCCGGTGGGACAGGGAAAGAAGGCACTGAAGCTTTCTTT. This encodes CASSSGGTGKEGTEAFF.

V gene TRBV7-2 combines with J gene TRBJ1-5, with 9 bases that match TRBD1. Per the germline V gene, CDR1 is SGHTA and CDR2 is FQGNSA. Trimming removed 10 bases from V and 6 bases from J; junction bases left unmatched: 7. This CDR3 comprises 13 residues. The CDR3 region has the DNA TGTGCCATCCGGACAGGGGAGGGTCAGCCCCAGCATTTT. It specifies CAIRTGEGQPQHF.

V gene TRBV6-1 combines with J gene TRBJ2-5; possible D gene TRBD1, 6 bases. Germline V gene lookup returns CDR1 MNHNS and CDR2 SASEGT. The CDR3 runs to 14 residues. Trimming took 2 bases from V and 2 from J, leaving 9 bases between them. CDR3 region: CASSEQGSQETQYF. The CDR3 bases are TGTGCCAGCAGTGAACAGGGGTCGCAAGAGACCCAGTACTTC.

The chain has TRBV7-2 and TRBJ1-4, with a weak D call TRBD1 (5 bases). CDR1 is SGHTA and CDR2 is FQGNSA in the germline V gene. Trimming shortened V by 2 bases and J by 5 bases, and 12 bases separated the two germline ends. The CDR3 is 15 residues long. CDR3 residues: CASSLSGTGNEKLFF. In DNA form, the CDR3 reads TGTGCCAGCAGCTTAAGCGGGACTGGGAATGAAAAACTGTTTTTT.

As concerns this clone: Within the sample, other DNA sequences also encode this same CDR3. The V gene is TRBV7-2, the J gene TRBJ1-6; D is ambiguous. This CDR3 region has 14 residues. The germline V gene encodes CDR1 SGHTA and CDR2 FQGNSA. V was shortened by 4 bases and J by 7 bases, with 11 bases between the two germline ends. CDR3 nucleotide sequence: TGTGCCAGCAGCTCCGCCCCCAGGAATTCACCCCTCCACTTT. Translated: CASSSAPRNSPLHF.

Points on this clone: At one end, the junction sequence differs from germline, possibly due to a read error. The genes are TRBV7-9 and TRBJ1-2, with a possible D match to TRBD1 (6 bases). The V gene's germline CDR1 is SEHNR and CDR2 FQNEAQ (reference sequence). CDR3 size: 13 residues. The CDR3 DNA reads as TGTGCCAGCAGCTTAAAGGAGGGGGTCAAAGCTCGATTC. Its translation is CASSLKEGVKARF.

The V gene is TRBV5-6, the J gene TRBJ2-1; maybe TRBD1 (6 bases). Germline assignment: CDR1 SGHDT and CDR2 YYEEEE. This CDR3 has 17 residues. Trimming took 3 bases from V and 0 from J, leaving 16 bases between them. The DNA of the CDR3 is TGTGCCAGCAGCTCGAATGATGGGGGCGTCTCCTACAATGAGCAGTTCTTC. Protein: CASSSNDGGVSYNEQFF.

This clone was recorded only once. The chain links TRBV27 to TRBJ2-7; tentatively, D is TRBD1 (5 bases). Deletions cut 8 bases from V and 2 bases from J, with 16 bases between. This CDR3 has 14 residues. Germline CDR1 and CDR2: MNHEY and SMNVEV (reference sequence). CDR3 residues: CASGLGLGAYEQYF. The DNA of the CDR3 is TGTGCCAGCGGCCTCGGGCTAGGGGCCTACGAGCAGTACTTC.

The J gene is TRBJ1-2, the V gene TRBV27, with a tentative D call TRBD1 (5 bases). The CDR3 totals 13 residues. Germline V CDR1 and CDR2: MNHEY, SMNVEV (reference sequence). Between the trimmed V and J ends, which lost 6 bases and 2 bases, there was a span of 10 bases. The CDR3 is CASRPGGNYGYTF. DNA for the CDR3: TGTGCCAGCAGACCCGGGGGAAACTATGGCTACACCTTC.

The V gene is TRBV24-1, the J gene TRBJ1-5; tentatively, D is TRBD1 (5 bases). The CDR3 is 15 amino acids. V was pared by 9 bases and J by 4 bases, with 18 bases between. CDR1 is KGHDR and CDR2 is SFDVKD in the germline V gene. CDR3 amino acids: CATGWGGKENQPQHF. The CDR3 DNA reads TGTGCCACCGGATGGGGGGGAAAGGAAAATCAGCCCCAGCATTTT.

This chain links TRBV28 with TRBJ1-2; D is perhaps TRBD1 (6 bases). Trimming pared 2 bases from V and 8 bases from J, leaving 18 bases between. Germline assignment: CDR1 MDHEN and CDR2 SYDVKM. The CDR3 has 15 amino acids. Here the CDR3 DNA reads TGTGCCAGCAGTTTACCCGCGTCAGGGGTAGGCGGCTACACCTTC. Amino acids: CASSLPASGVGGYTF.

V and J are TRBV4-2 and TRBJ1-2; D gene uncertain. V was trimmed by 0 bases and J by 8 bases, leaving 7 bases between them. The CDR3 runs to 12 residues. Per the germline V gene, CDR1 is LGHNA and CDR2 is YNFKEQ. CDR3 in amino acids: CASSQEDRGYTF. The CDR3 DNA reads TGTGCCAGCAGCCAAGAGGACCGAGGCTACACCTTC.

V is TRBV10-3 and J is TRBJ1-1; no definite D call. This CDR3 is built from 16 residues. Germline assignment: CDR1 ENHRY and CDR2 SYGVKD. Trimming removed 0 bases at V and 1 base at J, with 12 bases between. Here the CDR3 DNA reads TGTGCCATCAGTGAGTCGAACCGGGGAGAGAACACTGAAGCTTTCTTT. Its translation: CAISESNRGENTEAFF.